The rows below give T cell receptor beta chains drawn from one sample of a study of OX40 agonist ivuxolimab in advanced cancers. Libraries were prepared by immunoSEQ multiplex PCR; TCRdb keeps only in-frame clonotypes and omits some of them. The table records about 61,000 clones, approximately 90% of them present only once. Sequenced here: CD4+ or CD8+ T cells sorted from blood, sampled in a trial of the OX40 agonist ivuxolimab. All receptors come from an adult with an advanced solid tumor such as melanoma, head and neck, liver or kidney cancer. The CDR3 runs from the conserved cysteine through the conserved F or W. D genes are given only for firm matches. A clone size is listed for some rows: how often the clone was seen (once, few, many), or a class if it is expanded.

d_gene	j_gene	len	v_gene	abundance	CDR3aa	CDR3nt
NA	TRBJ1-5	15	TRBV5-5	NA	CASSLVGASNQPQHF	TGTGCCAGCAGCTTGGTAGGGGCGAGCAATCAGCCCCAGCATTTT
NA	TRBJ1-5	14	TRBV27	NA	CASSLYYEDQPQHF	TGTGCCAGCAGTTTATATTATGAGGATCAGCCCCAGCATTTT
NA	TRBJ2-7	14	TRBV4-2	once	CASSQETGPYEQYF	TGTGCCAGCAGCCAAGAGACAGGTCCCTACGAGCAGTACTTC
NA	TRBJ1-4	14	TRBV11-3	NA	CASSSTGSVEKLFF	TGTGCCAGCAGCTCTACAGGGTCCGTAGAAAAACTGTTTTTT
NA	TRBJ2-3	12	TRBV6-5	NA	CASSHGTDTQYF	TGTGCCAGCAGCCACGGCACAGATACGCAGTATTTT
NA	TRBJ2-1	14	TRBV7-9	NA	CASSPPTRVNEQFF	TGTGCCAGCAGCCCCCCGACTCGGGTGAATGAGCAGTTCTTC
NA	TRBJ1-6	14	TRBV6-6	NA	CASSYGAGNSDLHF	TGTGCCAGCAGCTACGGGGCGGGCAATTCTGACCTCCACTTT
NA	TRBJ2-7	18	TRBV5-1	few	CASSLGLGRQVKGYEQYF	TGCGCCAGCAGCTTGGGATTGGGCAGACAGGTCAAGGGATACGAGCAGTACTTC
NA	TRBJ1-1	12	TRBV30	NA	CAWSVMNTEAFF	TGTGCCTGGAGTGTGATGAACACTGAAGCTTTCTTT
TRBD1	TRBJ1-5	15	TRBV10-1	NA	CASSLSGTGDQPQHF	TGCGCCAGCAGCCTCTCCGGGACAGGGGATCAGCCCCAGCATTTT
NA	TRBJ1-6	16	TRBV28	NA	CASILRMSSYNSPLHF	TGTGCCAGCATTTTACGGATGAGCTCCTATAATTCACCCCTCCACTTT
NA	TRBJ1-2	11	TRBV30	few	CAWRVVLRYTF	TGTGCCTGGAGAGTGGTTCTCCGCTACACCTTC
TRBD2	TRBJ2-3	16	TRBV28	NA	CASSKRGGPSTDTQYF	TGTGCCAGCAGTAAACGCGGGGGGCCTAGCACAGATACGCAGTATTTT
TRBD1	TRBJ1-5	14	TRBV10-3	NA	CAISAGQVNQPQHF	TGTGCCATCAGTGCCGGACAGGTCAATCAGCCCCAGCATTTT
NA	TRBJ1-2	14	TRBV25-1	NA	CASSGAEDFYGYTF	TGTGCCAGCAGTGGGGCAGAAGATTTCTATGGCTACACCTTC
TRBD2	TRBJ2-1	17	TRBV19	NA	CASSTGLAGAWGNEQFF	TGTGCCAGTAGTACGGGACTAGCGGGAGCTTGGGGGAATGAGCAGTTCTTC
NA	TRBJ1-5	14	TRBV2	NA	CASSEWSGAQPQHF	TGTGCCAGCAGTGAATGGTCAGGGGCCCAGCCCCAGCATTTT
TRBD2	TRBJ2-1	17	TRBV28	once	CASSGDPGTRIFNEQFF	TGTGCCAGCAGTGGCGATCCCGGGACTAGAATCTTCAATGAGCAGTTCTTC
TRBD2	TRBJ2-1	15	TRBV29-1	NA	CSVGTSGTTANEQFF	TGCAGCGTTGGGACTAGCGGGACGACAGCCAATGAGCAGTTCTTC
NA	TRBJ2-1	16	TRBV10-3	NA	CAISGPGGFSYNEQFF	TGTGCCATCAGTGGGCCTGGGGGCTTTTCATACAATGAGCAGTTCTTC
TRBD1	TRBJ1-2	14	TRBV27	NA	CASSFGQGIYGYTF	TGTGCCAGCAGTTTCGGACAGGGAATCTATGGCTACACCTTC
TRBD2	TRBJ2-5	14	TRBV10-3	NA	CAISDSGGSETQYF	TGTGCCATCAGTGATAGCGGGGGATCAGAGACCCAGTACTTC